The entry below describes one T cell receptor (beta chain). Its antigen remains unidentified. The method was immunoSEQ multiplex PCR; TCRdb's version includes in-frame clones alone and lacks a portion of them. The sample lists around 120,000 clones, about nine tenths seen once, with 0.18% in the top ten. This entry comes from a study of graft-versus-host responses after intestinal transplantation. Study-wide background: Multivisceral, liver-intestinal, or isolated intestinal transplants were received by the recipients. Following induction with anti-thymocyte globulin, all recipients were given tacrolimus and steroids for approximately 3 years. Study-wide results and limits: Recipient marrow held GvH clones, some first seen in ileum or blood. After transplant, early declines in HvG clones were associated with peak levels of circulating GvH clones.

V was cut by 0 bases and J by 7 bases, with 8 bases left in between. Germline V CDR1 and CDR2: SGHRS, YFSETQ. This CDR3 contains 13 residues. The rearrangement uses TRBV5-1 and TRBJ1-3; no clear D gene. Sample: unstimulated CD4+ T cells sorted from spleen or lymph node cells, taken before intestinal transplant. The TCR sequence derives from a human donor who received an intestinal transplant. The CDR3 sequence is CASSLGGLNTIYF. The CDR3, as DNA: TGCGCCAGCAGCTTGGGAGGGCTCAACACCATATATTTT.